This T cell receptor (beta chain) was retrieved from a study of T cell responses to AZD1222 COVID-19 vaccine. Trimming pared 5 bases from V and 1 base from J, leaving 9 bases between. CDR1 SNHLY and CDR2 FYNNEI come from the germline V gene. CDR3 length: 13 amino acids. Overall study findings and caveats: Females outnumbered males among donors, who were mostly white British; clonal diversity was possibly underestimated. Two doses of AZD1222 preceded a rise in Spike-specific TCR breadth and depth. Spike-wide vaccine-associated CD4 TCRs dominated at 160-218 and 743-854. Every sample of the repertoires postdated the peak T cell response.

Remarks on this clone: Its target is unknown.

TCRdb keeps only in-frame clones here, not all; method: immunoSEQ multiplex PCR. The data contain 250,000 to 300,000 clones, 90% to 95% of them singletons. V and J are TRBV2 and TRBJ2-7; D gene uncertain. This sequence originates from an adult who received the AZD1222 COVID-19 vaccine. The starting material was peripheral blood, obtained 28 days after the second AZD1222 dose. CDR3 sequence reads: CASSPGRSYEQYF. DNA for the CDR3: TGTGCCAGCAGTCCGGGTCGTTCCTACGAGCAGTACTTC.